This is a list of T cell receptor beta chains from one sample in a study of monozygotic twins with inflammatory bowel disease. TCRdb re-analyzed the 5' RACE reads; it lists each CDR3 protein once, without DNA. The table lists approximately 160,000 distinct CDR3 sequences, with 2.5% to 3% in the top ten. Source material: blood. These receptors all come from a human donor with ulcerative colitis or Crohn's disease, or a healthy co-twin of an affected twin (not recorded which). The CDR3 runs from the conserved cysteine through the conserved F or W. The order of the fields is V gene, J gene, CDR3 protein.

V: TRBV5-1
J: TRBJ2-1
CDR3: CASSLEGGPHNEQFF

V: TRBV10-3
J: TRBJ2-7
CDR3: CAISLGLSEQYF

V: TRBV6-1
J: TRBJ2-7
CDR3: CASSTQVGSYEQYF

V: TRBV3-1
J: TRBJ2-1
CDR3: CACSQDGNNEQFF

V: TRBV5-1
J: TRBJ2-2
CDR3: CASSHGQGLFAGELFF

V: TRBV6-8
J: TRBJ1-5
CDR3: CASPYRRNRGDQPQHF

V: TRBV20-1
J: TRBJ2-1
CDR3: CSARNRDRGFGGNEQFF

V: TRBV3-1
J: TRBJ1-1
CDR3: CASSPGPDRVAFF

V: TRBV20-1
J: TRBJ2-3
CDR3: CSATPPYGRSDTQYF

V: TRBV6-5
J: TRBJ1-6
CDR3: CASSLGSSSYNSPLHF

V: TRBV9
J: TRBJ2-7
CDR3: CASSVTSGRSYEQYF